Below, 16 T cell receptor beta chains from the same sample are listed, as sequenced in a study of Graves' ophthalmopathy and Graves' hyperthyroidism. Researchers took RNA transcripts and amplified TCR beta CDR3 regions from them. HTBI primers were used in a first-round RT-PCR, which preceded a second-round multiplex PCR. TCRdb redid the calling of the multiplex PCR reads with MiXCR, one entry per CDR3 protein. The sample lists some 390,000 distinct CDR3 sequences, roughly 18% occurring once. Sequencing used peripheral blood. These receptors all come from a woman under 30 with Graves' ophthalmopathy.

This clonotype was detected ten times or more. The CDR3 coding sequence is TGTGCCAGCAGAGTAGGGGTAACGACAGAGTGGCAGTACTTC. It encodes CASRVGVTTEWQYF. The chain is built from TRBV6-2 or TRBV6-3 and TRBJ2-7; D is perhaps TRBD1 (5 bases). The CDR3 totals 14 residues. Germline CDR1 is MNHEY and CDR2 is SVGEGT. With 6 bases removed from V and 9 bases from J, the gap between germline ends came to 21 bases.

This clonotype was recorded many times. The rearrangement links TRBV11-2 to TRBJ2-7; D may be TRBD1 (6 bases). V lost 3 bases, J lost 2 bases, and 8 bases lay in between. Germline CDR1 reads SGHAT; CDR2 reads FQNNGV. CDR3 length equals 13 residues. The CDR3 coding sequence is TGTGCCAGCAGCTTGACAGGCGCCTACGAGCAGTACTTC. Translation gives CASSLTGAYEQYF.

This clonotype was found many times. The chain joins TRBV27 to TRBJ2-7; maybe TRBD2 (6 bases). The CDR3 loop spans 18 amino acids. The V end lost 3 bases, the J end lost 1 base, and 22 bases lay between the germline ends. The germline V gene has CDR1 MNHEY and CDR2 SMNVEV (reference sequence). As DNA, the CDR3 is TGTGCCAGCAGTTTCTTCCCCCCCCCGCGGGACGGTTCCTACGAGCAGTACTTC. It yields the protein CASSFFPPPRDGSYEQYF.

CDR3 in DNA: TGTGCCAGTAGTATCGGAGTAACAGGCTACACTGAAGCTTTCTTT. It translates to CASSIGVTGYTEAFF. V gene TRBV19 combines with J gene TRBJ1-1, with a possible D match to TRBD1 (5 bases). V dropped 3 bases and J dropped 3 bases, with 14 bases sitting between them. Germline V gene data show CDR1 as LNHDA and CDR2 as SQIVND (reference sequence). The CDR3 has 15 amino acids.

This clonotype was detected ten times or more. The rearrangement joins TRBV11-2 to TRBJ2-2; D is undetermined. This CDR3 has 13 amino acids. The germline V gene encodes CDR1 SGHAT and CDR2 FQNNGV. Trimming stripped 7 bases from V and 5 bases from J, with 11 bases between. The CDR3 spells CASKLGRTGELFF. The CDR3 coding sequence is TGTGCCAGCAAATTAGGTCGGACCGGGGAGCTGTTTTTT.

This clonotype was seen many times. This rearrangement joins TRBV27 to TRBJ2-7; possible D gene TRBD2, 6 bases. This CDR3 is 16 amino acids long. V gave up 3 bases and J gave up 4 bases, with 19 bases separating them. The V gene's germline CDR1 is MNHEY and CDR2 SMNVEV (reference sequence). Here the CDR3 DNA reads TGTGCCAGCAGTTTCGGGGGAGGCCCCCGCCCGTACGAGCAGTACTTC. Translated: CASSFGGGPRPYEQYF.

This clonotype was recorded many times. The rearrangement uses TRBV12-3 or TRBV12-4 and TRBJ1-6; the match to TRBD1 covers 8 bases. The V segment lost 6 bases and the J segment 10 bases; nucleotides outside the gene matches: 8. CDR3 length: 14 amino acids. In DNA, the CDR3 is TGTGCCAGCAGGACAGGGGATAGAGGATCACCCCTCCACTTT. The encoded protein is CASRTGDRGSPLHF.

The chain joins TRBV4-1 to TRBJ2-7; perhaps TRBD2 as D (5 bases). In germline, CDR1 is MGHRA, CDR2 YSYEKL. This CDR3 is 14 amino acids long. Trimming removed 4 bases from V and 4 bases from J, with 14 bases in between. The chain's CDR3 is CASSLIFGEYEQYF. The CDR3 DNA reads as TGCGCCAGCAGCCTAATATTCGGGGAGTACGAGCAGTACTTC.

The sample holds many counts of this clonotype. The J gene is TRBJ2-7, the V gene TRBV20-1, with 10 bases matching TRBD2. CDR1 and CDR2 from the germline V gene are DFQATT and SNEGSKA (reference sequence). V lost 6 bases, J lost 4 bases, and 30 bases stayed unmatched. The CDR3 totals 21 residues. The CDR3 reads CSAKDRAAGLAWRTRLYEQYF. CDR3 nucleotides: TGCAGTGCAAAGGACAGGGCCGCGGGACTAGCGTGGAGGACGAGGCTTTACGAGCAGTACTTC.

The chain carries TRBV30 and TRBJ2-7; 10 nucleotides align to TRBD2. The CDR3 extends over 13 amino acids. J was trimmed by 3 bases and V by 3 bases; bases with no gene match: 2. Germline CDR1 and CDR2: GTSNPN and SVGIG (reference sequence). The chain's CDR3 is CAWRRTSGYEQYF. Written as DNA, the CDR3 is TGTGCCTGGAGGCGGACTAGCGGCTACGAGCAGTACTTC.

This clonotype was found many times. The V and J genes are TRBV5-1 and TRBJ2-2; the D is unclear. Trimming pared 0 bases from V and 7 bases from J, leaving 7 bases between. CDR3 size: 13 residues. Germline CDR1 and CDR2: SGHRS and YFSETQ. The CDR3 region has the DNA TGCGCCAGCAGCTTGGTGATGAACGGGGAGCTGTTTTTT. Translation: CASSLVMNGELFF.

This chain joins TRBV27 and TRBJ2-7; 7 nucleotides align to TRBD2. Germline CDR1 MNHEY, CDR2 SMNVEV (reference sequence). V shed 6 bases, J shed 5 bases, and the junction held 7 bases outside the gene matches. This CDR3 has 13 amino acids. CDR3 loop: CASRLSGVNEQYF. CDR3 DNA: TGTGCCAGCAGACTAAGCGGGGTGAACGAGCAGTACTTC.

This clonotype was seen at least ten times. The chain links TRBV7-9 to TRBJ2-2, with a weak D call TRBD1 (5 bases). Germline lookup yields CDR1 SEHNR and CDR2 FQNEAQ (reference sequence). V was shortened by 0 bases and J by 0 bases, with 8 bases between the two germline ends. CDR3 size: 16 residues. The CDR3 here is CASSLAIRANTGELFF. The CDR3 DNA sequence: TGTGCCAGCAGCTTAGCAATCAGGGCGAACACCGGGGAGCTGTTTTTT.

This clonotype came up a few times. The chain links TRBV30 to TRBJ2-2; D ambiguous. Germline values: CDR1 GTSNPN, CDR2 SVGIG (reference sequence). Trimming took off 3 bases at V and 0 bases at J, with 2 bases between the two ends. The CDR3 is 12 amino acids. In DNA form, the CDR3 reads TGTGCCTGGAGGCCGAACACCGGGGAGCTGTTTTTT. It is translated as CAWRPNTGELFF.

In its sample, this clonotype was seen many times. The genes are TRBV7-2 and TRBJ1-1; D is unresolved. Trimming took 6 bases from V and 1 from J, leaving 9 bases between them. Looked up from germline, CDR1 is SGHTA and CDR2 is FQGNSA. The length of the CDR3 is 13 residues. The CDR3 nucleotides are TGTGCCAGCAGGAAAACTTGGAACACTGAAGCTTTCTTT. Encoded protein: CASRKTWNTEAFF.

The table lists this clonotype with many counts. The gene calls are TRBV2 and TRBJ2-2; weak D call: TRBD1 (6 bases). Germline values: CDR1 SNHLY, CDR2 FYNNEI. V lost 4 bases to trimming and J lost 6 bases, with 12 bases between them. The length of the CDR3 is 14 residues. This CDR3 is CASSGNRVSGELFF. The CDR3 DNA reads as TGTGCCAGCAGTGGCAACAGGGTTTCCGGGGAGCTGTTTTTT.